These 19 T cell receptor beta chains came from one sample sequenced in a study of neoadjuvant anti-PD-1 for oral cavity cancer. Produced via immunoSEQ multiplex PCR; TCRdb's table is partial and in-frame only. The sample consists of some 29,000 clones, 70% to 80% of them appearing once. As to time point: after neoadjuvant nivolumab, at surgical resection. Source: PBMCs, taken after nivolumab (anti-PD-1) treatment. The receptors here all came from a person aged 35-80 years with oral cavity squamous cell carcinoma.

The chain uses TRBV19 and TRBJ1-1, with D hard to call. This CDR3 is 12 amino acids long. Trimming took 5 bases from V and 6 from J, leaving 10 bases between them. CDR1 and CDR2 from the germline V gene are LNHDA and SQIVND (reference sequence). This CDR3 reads CASSSGIAEAFF. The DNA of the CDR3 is TGTGCCAGTAGTTCCGGTATTGCTGAAGCTTTCTTT.

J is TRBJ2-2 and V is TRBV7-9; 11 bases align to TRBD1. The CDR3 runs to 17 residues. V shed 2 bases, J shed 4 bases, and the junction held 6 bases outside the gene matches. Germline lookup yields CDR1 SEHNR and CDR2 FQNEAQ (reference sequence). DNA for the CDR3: TGTGCCAGCAGCTTACCCCCCGGGACAGGGGGCACCGGGGAGCTGTTTTTT. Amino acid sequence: CASSLPPGTGGTGELFF.

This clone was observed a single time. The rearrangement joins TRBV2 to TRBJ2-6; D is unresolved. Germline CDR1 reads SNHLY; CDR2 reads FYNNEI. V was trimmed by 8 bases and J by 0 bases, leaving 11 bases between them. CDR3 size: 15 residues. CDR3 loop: CASRLEYSGANVLTF. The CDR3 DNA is TGTGCCAGCCGTCTGGAATACTCTGGGGCCAACGTCCTGACTTTC.

The CDR3 nucleotides are TGTGCCAGCAGCGTAGACCAGGGCAGTGAAAAACTGTTTTTT. This encodes CASSVDQGSEKLFF. This chain joins TRBV9 and TRBJ1-4; possibly TRBD1 for D (5 bases). V gave up 0 bases and J gave up 7 bases, with 10 bases separating them. The germline V gene has CDR1 SGDLS and CDR2 YYNGEE. The CDR3 has 14 residues. Combining the CDR3 with reference TRBV9 and TRBJ1-4 gives the whole variable domain DSGVTQTPKHLITATGQRVTLRCSPRSGDLSVYWYQQSLDQGLQFLIQYYNGEERAKGNILERFSAQQFPDLHSELNLSSLELGDSALYFCASSVDQGSEKLFFGSGTQLSVL.

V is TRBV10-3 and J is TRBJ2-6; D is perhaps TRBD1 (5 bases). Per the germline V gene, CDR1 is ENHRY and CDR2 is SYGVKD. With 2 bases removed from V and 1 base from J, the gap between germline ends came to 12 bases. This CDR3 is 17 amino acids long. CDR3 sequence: CAISERTGASGANVLTF. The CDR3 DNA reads TGTGCCATCAGTGAGCGTACAGGAGCGTCTGGGGCCAACGTCCTGACTTTC.

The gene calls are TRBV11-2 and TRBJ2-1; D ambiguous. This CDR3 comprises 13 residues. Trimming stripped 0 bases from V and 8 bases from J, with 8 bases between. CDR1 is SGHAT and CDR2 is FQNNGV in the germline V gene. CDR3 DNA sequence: TGTGCCAGCAGCTTAGAAGTGGGCGATGAGCAGTTCTTC. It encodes CASSLEVGDEQFF.

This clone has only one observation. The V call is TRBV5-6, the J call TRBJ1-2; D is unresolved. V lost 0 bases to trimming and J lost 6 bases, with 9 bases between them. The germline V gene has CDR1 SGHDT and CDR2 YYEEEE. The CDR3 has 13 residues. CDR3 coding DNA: TGTGCCAGCAGCTTGGCTAACGGAGATGGCTACACCTTC. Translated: CASSLANGDGYTF.

The DNA of the CDR3 is TGTGCCAGCAGTTATCTACAGGGAACCTACAATGAGCAGTTCTTC. Translating it yields CASSYLQGTYNEQFF. This chain connects TRBV6-6 to TRBJ2-1; tentative D call: TRBD1 (6 bases). V shed 3 bases and J shed 2 bases, with 11 bases lying between them. CDR1 and CDR2 from the germline V gene are MNHNY and SVGAGI (reference sequence). The length of the CDR3 is 15 residues.

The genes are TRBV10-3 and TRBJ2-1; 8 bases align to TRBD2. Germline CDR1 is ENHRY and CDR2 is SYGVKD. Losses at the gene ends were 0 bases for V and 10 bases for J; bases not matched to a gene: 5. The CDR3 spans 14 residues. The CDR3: CAISESKLADEQFF. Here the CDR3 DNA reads TGTGCCATCAGTGAGTCGAAACTAGCGGACGAGCAGTTCTTC.

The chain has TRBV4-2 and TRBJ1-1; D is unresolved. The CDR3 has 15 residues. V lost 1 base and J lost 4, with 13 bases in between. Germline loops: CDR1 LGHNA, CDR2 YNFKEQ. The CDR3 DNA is TGTGCCAGCAGCCAAGGGGGTGGGGTAAGCACTGAAGCTTTCTTT. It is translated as CASSQGGGVSTEAFF.

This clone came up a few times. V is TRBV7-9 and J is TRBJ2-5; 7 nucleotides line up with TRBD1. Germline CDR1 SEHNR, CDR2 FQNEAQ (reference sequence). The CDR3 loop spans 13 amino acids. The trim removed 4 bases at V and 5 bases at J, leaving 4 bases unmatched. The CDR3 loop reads CASSSRGWETQYF. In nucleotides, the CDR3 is TGTGCCAGCAGCTCCAGGGGGTGGGAGACCCAGTACTTC.

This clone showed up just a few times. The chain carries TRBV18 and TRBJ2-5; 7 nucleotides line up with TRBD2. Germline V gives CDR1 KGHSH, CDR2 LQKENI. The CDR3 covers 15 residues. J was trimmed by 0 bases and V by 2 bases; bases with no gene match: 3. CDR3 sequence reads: CASSPSLADQETQYF. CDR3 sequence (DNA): TGTGCCAGCTCACCATCTCTAGCGGACCAAGAGACCCAGTACTTC.

The CDR3 region is CASSLALAGVDTEAFF. The CDR3 DNA sequence: TGTGCCAGCAGCTTAGCGCTAGCAGGGGTTGACACTGAAGCTTTCTTT. This chain uses TRBV7-9 with TRBJ1-1; possible D gene TRBD1, 6 bases. The germline CDR1 and CDR2 sequences are SEHNR and FQNEAQ (reference sequence). The CDR3 is 16 amino acids. V was cut by 0 bases and J by 3 bases, with 14 bases left in between.

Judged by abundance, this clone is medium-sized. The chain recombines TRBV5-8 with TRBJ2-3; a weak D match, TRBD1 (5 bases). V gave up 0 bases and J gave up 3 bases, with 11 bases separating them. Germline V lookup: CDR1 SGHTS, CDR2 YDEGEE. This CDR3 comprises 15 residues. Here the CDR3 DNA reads TGTGCCAGCAGCTTGGTAGGGGCCTCAACAGATACGCAGTATTTT. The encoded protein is CASSLVGASTDTQYF.

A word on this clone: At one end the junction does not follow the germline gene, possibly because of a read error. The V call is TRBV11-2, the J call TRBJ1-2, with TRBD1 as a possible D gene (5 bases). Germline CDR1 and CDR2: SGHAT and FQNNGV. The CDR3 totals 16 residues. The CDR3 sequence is CASSPDSWGSSYRYTF. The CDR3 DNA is TGTGCCAGCAGCCCAGATTCCTGGGGGTCCTCCTATCGCTACACCTTC.

CDR3 in amino acids: CASSPGQGQIYGYTF. The CDR3 DNA sequence: TGTGCCAGCAGCCCCGGACAGGGCCAGATTTATGGCTACACCTTC. The chain carries TRBV11-2 and TRBJ1-2, with 8 bases lining up with TRBD1. CDR3 length: 15 amino acids. Germline trimming cut 5 bases from V and 5 bases from J; bases unmatched to any gene: 10. Germline V lookup: CDR1 SGHAT, CDR2 FQNNGV.

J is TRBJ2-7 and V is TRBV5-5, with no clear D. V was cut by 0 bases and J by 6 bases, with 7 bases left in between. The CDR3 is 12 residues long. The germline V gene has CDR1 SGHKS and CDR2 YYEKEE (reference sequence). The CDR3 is CASSLVGAEQYF. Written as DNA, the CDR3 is TGTGCCAGCAGCTTGGTGGGTGCCGAGCAGTACTTC.

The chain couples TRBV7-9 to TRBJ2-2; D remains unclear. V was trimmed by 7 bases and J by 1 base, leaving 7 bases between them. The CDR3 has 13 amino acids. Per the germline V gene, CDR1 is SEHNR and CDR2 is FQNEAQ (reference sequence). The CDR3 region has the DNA TGTGCCAGCACCCCCGGGAACACCGGGGAGCTGTTTTTT. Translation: CASTPGNTGELFF. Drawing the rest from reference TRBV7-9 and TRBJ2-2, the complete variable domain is DTGVSQNPRHKITKRGQNVTFRCDPISEHNRLYWYRQTLGQGPEFLTYFQNEAQLEKSRLLSDRFSAERPKGSFSTLEIQRTEQGDSAMYLCASTPGNTGELFFGEGSRLTVL.

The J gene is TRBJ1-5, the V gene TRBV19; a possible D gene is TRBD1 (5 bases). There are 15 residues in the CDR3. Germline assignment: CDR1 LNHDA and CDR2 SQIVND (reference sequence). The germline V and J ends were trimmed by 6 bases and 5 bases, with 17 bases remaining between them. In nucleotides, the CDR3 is TGTGCCAGTAGAAGGTTTGGGGGTTATGATCAGCCCCAGCATTTT. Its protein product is CASRRFGGYDQPQHF.